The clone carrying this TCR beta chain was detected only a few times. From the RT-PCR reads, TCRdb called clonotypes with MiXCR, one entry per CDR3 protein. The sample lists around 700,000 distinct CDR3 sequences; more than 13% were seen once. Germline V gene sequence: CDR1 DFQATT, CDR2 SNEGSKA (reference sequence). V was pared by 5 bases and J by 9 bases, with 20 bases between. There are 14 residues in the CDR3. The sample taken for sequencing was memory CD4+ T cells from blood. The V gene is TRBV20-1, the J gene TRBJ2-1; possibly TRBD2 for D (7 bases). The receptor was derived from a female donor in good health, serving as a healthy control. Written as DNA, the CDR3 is TGCAGTGCTCCAGCCGCGAGGGGGGGCGGTGAGCAGTTCTTC. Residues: CSAPAARGGGEQFF.